This is a list of T cell receptor beta chains from one sample in a study of PD-L1 blockade in urothelial cancer. The protocol was immunoSEQ multiplex PCR, while the TCRdb copy is restricted to in-frame clones and leaves out a portion. The sample lists 45,000 to 50,000 clones, approximately 90% occurring once. The sequencing here drew on PBMCs, taken around atezolizumab (anti-PD-L1) treatment. The receptors stem from an elderly man with urothelial cancer. Each CDR3 is given with its conserved first and last residue. A D gene is named only where the DNA matches it firmly. The size entry is marked missing in some rows and otherwise reads once, few, many or a size class.

j_call d_call v_call clone_size cdr3_nt cdr3_aa
TRBJ2-7 TRBD2 TRBV29-1 once TGCAGCGTTGGGGCTGCAGCGGGGGGCTCGGAGCAGTACTTC CSVGAAAGGSEQYF
TRBJ1-2 - TRBV5-1 - TGCGCCAGCAGCTTAATGACGGGCAGGGCTAATGGCTACACCTTC CASSLMTGRANGYTF
TRBJ1-5 - TRBV2 - TGTGCCAGCCAGATACAGGGAAATCAGCCCCAGCATTTT CASQIQGNQPQHF
TRBJ1-3 - TRBV7-8 - TGTGCCAGCAGCTTCACGAAGCCTGGAAACACCATATATTTT CASSFTKPGNTIYF
TRBJ1-2 - TRBV19 - TGTGCCAGTAGAGGGTCCTCCGACAGCCTCAATGCCGGCTACACCTTC CASRGSSDSLNAGYTF
TRBJ2-2 TRBD2 TRBV7-2 - TGTGCCAGCAGCTTAGGAGCGGGAGCAAGGGGCACCGGGGAGCTGTTTTTT CASSLGAGARGTGELFF
TRBJ1-3 TRBD1 TRBV30 - TGTGCCTTGACAGGGTCTGGAAACACCATATATTTT CALTGSGNTIYF
TRBJ2-1 TRBD1 TRBV6-1 - TGTGCCAGCAGTGGATTAAAACCGGCCAGGGGGCGCCGGAATGAGCAGTTCTTC CASSGLKPARGRRNEQFF
TRBJ1-1 TRBD1 TRBV5-1 few TGCGCCAGCAGCTTGGCGGGGGGGACAGGGGGCAACACTGAAGCTTTCTTT CASSLAGGTGGNTEAFF
TRBJ1-2 TRBD1 TRBV19 - TGTGCCAGTAGTATCGGACAGGGGGGCGGCTACACCTTC CASSIGQGGGYTF
TRBJ2-7 TRBD1 TRBV6-6 - TGTGCCAGCAGTTACCAGGGGGCGGCGGGACAGTACTTC CASSYQGAAGQYF
TRBJ1-2 TRBD1 TRBV19 - TGTGCCAGTAGTGTAGGGACAGAAGCTAACTATGGCTACACCTTC CASSVGTEANYGYTF
TRBJ2-7 - TRBV28 - TGTGCCAGCAGGGGACACCGCTCCTACGAGCAGTACTTC CASRGHRSYEQYF
TRBJ1-5 - TRBV5-1 - TGCGCCAGCAGCGAGGGACACCCTAGCAATCAGCCCCAGCATTTT CASSEGHPSNQPQHF
TRBJ1-2 TRBD1 TRBV6-1 - TGTGCCAGCAGCCGGACAGGGTTAAACTATGGCTACACCTTC CASSRTGLNYGYTF
TRBJ1-2 TRBD1 TRBV5-1 - TGCGCCAGCAGAGTGGGCAGGGGGAGCTATGGCTACACCTTC CASRVGRGSYGYTF
TRBJ1-1 - TRBV18 - TGTGCCAGCTCACCGGGAGGGTCCGTGAACACTGAAGCTTTCTTT CASSPGGSVNTEAFF
TRBJ2-1 TRBD2 TRBV19 - TGTGCCAGCCGGGGGGGGGACCGTGAGCAGTTCTTC CASRGGDREQFF
TRBJ1-2 - TRBV6-1 - TGTGCCAGCTATCCGGGAATCTATGGCTACACCTTC CASYPGIYGYTF
TRBJ2-3 - TRBV15 - TGTGCCACCAAGGAGCAGAGCACAGATACGCAGTATTTT CATKEQSTDTQYF
TRBJ1-3 - TRBV28 - TGTGCCAGCAGTTTACGACTTAGCTCTGGAAACACCATATATTTT CASSLRLSSGNTIYF
TRBJ2-1 TRBD2 TRBV5-1 - TGCGCCAGCAGCTTTAACGGGAGGAGCACCTACAATGAGCAGTTCTTC CASSFNGRSTYNEQFF
TRBJ1-5 - TRBV28 - TGTGCCAGCAGTTTAGGCCGGCCCCAGCATTTT CASSLGRPQHF
TRBJ1-2 TRBD1 TRBV19 - TGTGCCAGTAGTGAAGCCGGGACAGGGAGCTATGGCTACACCTTC CASSEAGTGSYGYTF
TRBJ2-5 TRBD1 TRBV5-1 - TGCGCCAGCAGCTTGAGTCCGGGACAGGGAGGGGGTGCACAAGAGACCCAGTACTTC CASSLSPGQGGGAQETQYF
TRBJ2-7 - TRBV6-5 once TGTGCCAGCAGCTCCACAGGGCCCCTCTACGAGCAGTACTTC CASSSTGPLYEQYF
TRBJ2-7 - TRBV11-1 few TGTGCCAGCAGCTTAGCGCAACCGAGTGTTACCGGCGAGCAGTACTTC CASSLAQPSVTGEQYF
TRBJ1-4 TRBD1 TRBV5-5 once TGTGCCAGCAGCTTGGAAAGGACAGGTTTGGTGGGTGAAAAACTGTTTTTT CASSLERTGLVGEKLFF
TRBJ2-1 TRBD1 TRBV6-1 - TGTGCCAGCAGTGGAGACAGGGGGCTCTACAATGAGCAGTTCTTC CASSGDRGLYNEQFF
TRBJ2-1 TRBD2 TRBV7-6 - TGTGCCAGCAGCTCGAGCGGGAGGGTAGCACGTGAGCAGTTCTTC CASSSSGRVAREQFF
TRBJ2-3 - TRBV9 - TGTGCCAGCAGCGTAGGCCCGGGACACCTCACAGATACGCAGTATTTT CASSVGPGHLTDTQYF
TRBJ2-7 - TRBV6-6 few TGTGCCAGCACCACCCTCCCAGGCTCCTACGAGCAGTACTTC CASTTLPGSYEQYF
TRBJ2-1 - TRBV6-4 - TGTGCCAGCAGTGACTCGGGAGTAGGTGAGCAGTTCTTC CASSDSGVGEQFF
TRBJ1-2 - TRBV30 - TGTGCCTGGAGTGTTACTTCGAGAAACTATGGCTACACCTTC CAWSVTSRNYGYTF
TRBJ1-1 TRBD1 TRBV5-6 - TGTGCCAGCAGCTTGGTTGGCAGGGGGGCCCAAGCTTTCTTT CASSLVGRGAQAFF
TRBJ2-4 TRBD2 TRBV18 once TGTGCCAGCTCACCTGCTGCGGGAGCGAACCGAAACATTCAGTACTTC CASSPAAGANRNIQYF
TRBJ1-2 TRBD1 TRBV19 - TGTGCCAGTAGTCTTCCGGGACAGGGGGTTTTTGGCTACACCTTC CASSLPGQGVFGYTF
TRBJ2-7 - TRBV6-5 few TGTGCCAGCAGTTCCGATGCTAGGGGCGAGCAGTACTTC CASSSDARGEQYF
TRBJ2-3 TRBD2 TRBV30 - TGTGCCTGGAGTGAAGGCGGGAGGGGGTCAGATACGCAGTATTTT CAWSEGGRGSDTQYF
TRBJ2-7 TRBD2 TRBV6-5 - TGTGCCAGCAGTTACTTAGCGGGAGTTTACGAGCAGTACTTC CASSYLAGVYEQYF
TRBJ1-4 - TRBV30 once TGTGCCTGGACCCAACTGGGGGGTCTAAATGAAAAACTGTTTTTT CAWTQLGGLNEKLFF
TRBJ2-2 TRBD2 TRBV29-1 - TGCAGCGCCACACCGGGAGGCGCGAACACCGGGGAGCTGTTTTTT CSATPGGANTGELFF
TRBJ1-1 TRBD1 TRBV30 - TGTGCCTGGACCCGAGGACAGGGCGAAAGGTCACCTTTCTTT CAWTRGQGERSPFF
TRBJ1-4 TRBD1 TRBV27 - TGTGCCAGCAGTCTCTCTCTCGGACAGGGGAATGAAAAACTGTTTTTT CASSLSLGQGNEKLFF
TRBJ2-3 - TRBV18 - TGTGCCAGCTCACCACTGGACAGCGGCAGCACAGATACGCAGTATTTT CASSPLDSGSTDTQYF
TRBJ2-7 TRBD1 TRBV5-4 - TGTGCCAGCAGCTTGGATGGGACAGGGAGACAGTACTTC CASSLDGTGRQYF
TRBJ2-7 TRBD2 TRBV7-2 - TGTGCCAGCAGCTTGGGCTGGACTAGCGGACTCTACGAGCAGTACTTC CASSLGWTSGLYEQYF
TRBJ1-1 TRBD1 TRBV2 - TGTGCCAGCAAGACAGGGCTGGAGACTGAAGCTTTCTTT CASKTGLETEAFF
TRBJ2-2 TRBD2 TRBV10-2 - TGCGCCAGCAGTAATTCCCGGGAGGTGGGATCCGGGGAGCTGTTTTTT CASSNSREVGSGELFF
TRBJ2-3 TRBD2 TRBV18 - TGTGCCAGCTCACCAAGGGAGGGGAATTCTGGCACAGATACGCAGTATTTT CASSPREGNSGTDTQYF
TRBJ2-5 - TRBV21-1 - TGTGCCAGCAGCAATCAAAAGACCCAGTACTTC CASSNQKTQYF
TRBJ2-7 - TRBV7-2 - TGTGCCAGCAGCTTAGATCTCGGACTAAACCCCTACGAGCAGTACTTC CASSLDLGLNPYEQYF
TRBJ2-5 TRBD1 TRBV5-1 - TGCGCCAGCAGGCTAGGACAGGGGTCGGAGACCCAGTACTTC CASRLGQGSETQYF